The 15 T cell receptor beta chains presented below share a single source sample, sequenced in a study of T-cell memory formation after mild COVID-19. TCRdb re-derived calls from the 5' RACE reads in MiXCR, one entry per CDR3 protein. The profile covers about 260,000 distinct CDR3 sequences, with around 15% appearing a single time and about a fifth taken by the ten largest. The specimen sequenced was PBMCs or a T cell subset sorted from them (not recorded which). The receptors were gathered from a man between 18 and 29 years old who had mild COVID-19 (a few samples of this study predate the infection). Cell type and time point are not known.

This clonotype was seen a few times. This rearrangement joins TRBV7-9 to TRBJ2-1; 9 bases are shared with TRBD2. The CDR3 covers 16 residues. V dropped 5 bases and J dropped 0; count of bases not matched to a gene: 5. Germline V lookup: CDR1 SEHNR, CDR2 FQNEAQ (reference sequence). CDR3 loop: CASSPSGTSSYNEQFF. In nucleotides, the CDR3 is TGTGCCAGCAGCCCTAGCGGGACGAGCTCCTACAATGAGCAGTTCTTC.

The chain couples TRBV7-9 to TRBJ2-5; D not resolved. Germline CDR1 is SEHNR and CDR2 is FQNEAQ (reference sequence). Deletions cut 7 bases from V and 2 bases from J, with 11 bases between. CDR3 length: 13 amino acids. CDR3 bases: TGTGCCAGCAACCGGACCCCACAAGAGACCCAGTACTTC. Residues: CASNRTPQETQYF.

This clonotype has ten or more counts. In DNA form, the CDR3 reads TGCAGTGCGGACAGTGGAAGGGCCAACGTCCTGACTTTC. Encoded protein: CSADSGRANVLTF. The chain combines TRBV20-1 with TRBJ2-6; D is perhaps TRBD1 (6 bases). CDR3 size: 13 residues. Germline V gives CDR1 DFQATT, CDR2 SNEGSKA (reference sequence). V shed 6 bases and J shed 5 bases, with 11 bases lying between them.

This clonotype was seen repeatedly, ten times or more. This chain uses TRBV18 with TRBJ1-6, with D unclear. V shed 4 bases and J shed 7 bases, with 5 bases lying between them. Germline values: CDR1 KGHSH, CDR2 LQKENI. This CDR3 is built from 12 residues. CDR3 sequence: CASSRPNSPLHF. CDR3 DNA sequence: TGTGCCAGCTCACGCCCGAATTCACCCCTCCACTTT.

CDR3 DNA: TGTGCCTGGAATGCGAGGGGCGCAGCACGAAATCAGCCCCAGCATTTT. Encoded protein: CAWNARGAARNQPQHF. V usage is TRBV30 and J usage is TRBJ1-5, with TRBD1 as a possible D gene (5 bases). Per the germline V gene, CDR1 is GTSNPN and CDR2 is SVGIG (reference sequence). V was shortened by 4 bases and J by 4 bases, with 20 bases between the two germline ends. The CDR3 sequence is 16 residues long.

The table lists this clonotype with many counts. J is TRBJ2-3 and V is TRBV5-1, with D possibly called TRBD1 or TRBD2 (6 bases each). V was trimmed by 3 bases and J by 6 bases, leaving 17 bases between them. CDR1 is SGHRS, CDR2 YFSETQ, per germline. This CDR3 has 15 amino acids. DNA for the CDR3: TGCGCCAGCAGCTGGCGCGGAGGGGGAACGGATACGCAGTATTTT. This sequence encodes CASSWRGGGTDTQYF.

This clonotype appeared once. The chain combines TRBV6-2 or TRBV6-3 with TRBJ1-6, with unresolved D. CDR3 size: 12 residues. The V end lost 6 bases, the J end lost 7 bases, and 7 bases lay between the germline ends. Per the germline V gene, CDR1 is MNHEY and CDR2 is SVGEGT. The chain's CDR3 is CASRRPNSPLHF. In nucleotides, the CDR3 is TGTGCCAGCAGACGACCCAATTCACCCCTCCACTTT.

The chain uses TRBV9 and TRBJ2-3; 10 positions agree with TRBD2. The junction had 4 bases not matched to a gene; V was cut back by 1 base and J by 5 bases. CDR3 length equals 15 residues. CDR1 and CDR2 from the germline V gene are SGDLS and YYNGEE. The CDR3 is CASSVKASGGDTQYF. In DNA, the CDR3 is TGTGCCAGCAGCGTAAAGGCTAGCGGGGGAGATACGCAGTATTTT.

This clonotype was picked up many times. V is TRBV7-2 and J is TRBJ2-1; D perhaps matches TRBD1 (5 bases). This CDR3 region has 15 residues. V lost 7 bases and J lost 4, with 17 bases in between. The V gene's germline CDR1 is SGHTA and CDR2 FQGNSA. CDR3 sequence (DNA): TGTGCCAGCACGTTAGTAGGGGCCATATACAATGAGCAGTTCTTC. The encoded protein is CASTLVGAIYNEQFF.

In its sample, this clonotype was seen once. V gene TRBV5-1 combines with J gene TRBJ1-2; perhaps TRBD1 as D (5 bases). The CDR3 sequence is 14 residues long. With 5 bases removed from V and 7 bases from J, the gap between germline ends came to 18 bases. Per the germline V gene, CDR1 is SGHRS and CDR2 is YFSETQ. Here the CDR3 reads CASRFQGTSVGYTF. Here the CDR3 DNA reads TGCGCCAGCAGGTTCCAGGGAACGTCGGTTGGCTACACCTTC.

Only a few counts were recorded for this clonotype. The J gene is TRBJ2-5, the V gene TRBV18; D is ambiguous. The germline V gene has CDR1 KGHSH and CDR2 LQKENI. The CDR3 runs 15 residues. Deletions cut 0 bases from V and 1 base from J, with 9 bases between. The CDR3, as DNA: TGTGCCAGCTCACCACCGGGCAGACCCCAAGAGACCCAGTACTTC. Translated, it gives CASSPPGRPQETQYF.

This clonotype was seen repeatedly, ten times or more. The chain combines TRBV29-1 with TRBJ2-5; 10 positions match TRBD1. The CDR3 runs to 17 residues. The J segment lost 2 bases and the V segment lost 6 bases, leaving 15 bases of the junction unmatched. Looked up from germline, CDR1 is SQVTM and CDR2 is ANQGSEA. The CDR3 DNA reads TGCAGCGTATGCTATCTGACCGGGACAGGGGCTCAAGAGACCCAGTACTTC. This sequence encodes CSVCYLTGTGAQETQYF.

This chain links TRBV2 with TRBJ1-5, with a weak D call TRBD1 (5 bases). This CDR3 has 16 amino acids. Trimming took off 6 bases at V and 7 bases at J, with 22 bases between the two ends. The germline V gene has CDR1 SNHLY and CDR2 FYNNEI. In DNA, the CDR3 is TGTGCCAGCAGCTTAGACAGCGTAGGAGGGAGGCAGCCCCAGCATTTT. Encoded protein: CASSLDSVGGRQPQHF.

This clonotype showed up many times. In nucleotides, the CDR3 is TGTGCCAGCAGTTTTTACGGGGGGGCAGGAGAGCAGTTCTTC. This gives the protein CASSFYGGAGEQFF. J is TRBJ2-1 and V is TRBV27, with 8 bases lining up with TRBD2. The V segment lost 3 bases and the J segment 10 bases; nucleotides outside the gene matches: 8. The germline V gene has CDR1 MNHEY and CDR2 SMNVEV (reference sequence). The CDR3 extends over 14 amino acids.

The chain combines TRBV7-8 with TRBJ2-1; no reliable D call. The ends were cut back, 5 bases at V and 7 bases at J, with 18 bases in the middle. The CDR3 runs 15 residues. Germline CDR1 reads SGHVS; CDR2 reads FQNEAQ. CDR3 DNA sequence: TGTGCCAGCAGCCATACCCGGAACCCAAGGAATGAGCAGTTCTTC. As protein: CASSHTRNPRNEQFF.